Below are 10 T cell receptor beta chains sequenced from a single sample in a study of cytomegalovirus exposure and HLA in healthy donors. It was with 60 Vbeta and 13 Jbeta primers that the PCR ran. Assay: immunoSEQ multiplex PCR; the TCRdb copy retains only in-frame clones and omits some. Of 100,000 to 150,000 clones in the sample, 17% were seen once. Source material: PBMCs. The receptor source for this set is a female donor in good health and CMV-seropositive.

The chain combines TRBV7-2 with TRBJ2-3; weak D call: TRBD2 (5 bases). The CDR3 loop spans 15 amino acids. With 3 bases removed from V and 2 bases from J, the gap between germline ends came to 12 bases. Per germline, CDR1 SGHTA and CDR2 FQGNSA. The CDR3 spells CASSFPNRDTDTQYF. In DNA, the CDR3 is TGTGCCAGCAGCTTCCCCAACCGGGACACAGATACGCAGTATTTT.

This clone was found once. V usage is TRBV7-9 and J usage is TRBJ2-5, with 7 bases fitting TRBD1. The CDR3 consists of 15 residues. Germline CDR1 SEHNR, CDR2 FQNEAQ (reference sequence). Trimming took 6 bases from V and 2 from J; bases not matched to a gene: 9. CDR3 DNA sequence: TGTGCCAGCAGTTATGGGACAGAAGAACAAGAGACCCAGTACTTC. It codes for CASSYGTEEQETQYF.

The CDR3 spells CASSQVSGASLREKLFF. In DNA form, the CDR3 reads TGTGCCAGCAGCCAAGTCTCAGGGGCTTCCCTGCGGGAAAAACTGTTTTTT. The V call is TRBV4-2, the J call TRBJ1-4; the D gene is possibly TRBD1 (6 bases). The CDR3 runs 17 residues. V lost 1 base, J lost 8 bases, and 20 bases lay in between. Germline V lookup: CDR1 LGHNA, CDR2 YNFKEQ.

In this sample, this clone turned up a few times. This chain joins TRBV4-1 and TRBJ1-4, with 7 bases that match TRBD1. The trim removed 0 bases at V and 4 bases at J, leaving 8 bases unmatched. CDR1 and CDR2 from the germline V gene are MGHRA and YSYEKL. The CDR3 runs 17 residues. CDR3 sequence: CASSQDPPGQLNEKLFF. The CDR3 DNA follows: TGCGCCAGCAGCCAAGACCCTCCGGGACAGCTTAATGAAAAACTGTTTTTT.

This clone has a handful of counts. The chain recombines TRBV6-5 with TRBJ1-3; D not resolved. The CDR3 loop spans 12 amino acids. Germline CDR1 and CDR2: MNHEY and SVGAGI. V was shortened by 7 bases and J by 4 bases, with 8 bases between the two germline ends. CDR3 protein: CASTLPGNTIYF. Written as DNA, the CDR3 is TGTGCCAGCACCCTACCCGGAAACACCATATATTTT.

This clone was detected a few times. The V and J genes are TRBV7-9 and TRBJ2-5, with unresolved D. From germline, CDR1 is SEHNR and CDR2 FQNEAQ (reference sequence). Trimming cost V 7 bases and J 5 bases, with 11 bases left between them. CDR3 length: 12 residues. The CDR3 nucleotides are TGTGCCAGCACCCCCCTGGGCGAGACCCAGTACTTC. This encodes CASTPLGETQYF.

The chain recombines TRBV5-1 with TRBJ2-5, with 7 bases identical to TRBD1. Germline CDR1 reads SGHRS; CDR2 reads YFSETQ. The J segment lost 0 bases and the V segment lost 1 base, leaving 0 bases of the junction unmatched. The CDR3 totals 14 residues. This CDR3 reads CASSLTGDQETQYF. The CDR3 DNA sequence: TGCGCCAGCAGCTTGACAGGGGACCAAGAGACCCAGTACTTC.

The table lists this clone with a few counts. V is TRBV6-1 and J is TRBJ1-4; a possible D gene is TRBD1 (6 bases). Germline loops: CDR1 MNHNS, CDR2 SASEGT. V gave up 2 bases and J gave up 11 bases, with 15 bases separating them. The CDR3 totals 14 residues. The CDR3 DNA reads TGTGCCAGCAGTGAACCAGGGGCCATGAGGAAACTGTTTTTT. Amino acid sequence: CASSEPGAMRKLFF.

This rearrangement joins TRBV6-5 to TRBJ1-3; D may be TRBD1 (6 bases). Germline CDR1 is MNHEY and CDR2 is SVGAGI. This CDR3 region has 16 residues. Trimming cost V 0 bases and J 3 bases, with 12 bases left between them. The chain's CDR3 is CASSYSVGTIGNTIYF. The CDR3 nucleotides are TGTGCCAGCAGTTACTCGGTCGGGACAATTGGAAACACCATATATTTT.

V and J are TRBV4-1 and TRBJ1-5, with a weak D call TRBD1 (6 bases). The V and J ends lost 6 bases and 4 bases respectively, with 16 bases between them. The CDR3 is made up of 15 amino acids. Germline CDR1 is MGHRA and CDR2 is YSYEKL. The CDR3 nucleotides are TGCGCCAGCAGGAAGGCGCAGGGGACAAATCAGCCCCAGCATTTT. Its protein product is CASRKAQGTNQPQHF.